One sample yielded the 8 T cell receptor beta chains listed below, sequenced in a study of radiotherapy plus CTLA-4 blockade in lung cancer. TCRdb keeps only in-frame clones here, not all; method: immunoSEQ multiplex PCR. Of roughly 97,000 clones listed, approximately 74% are singletons. The sample was peripheral blood, taken from a patient treated with radiotherapy plus ipilimumab. These receptors all stem from a human donor with non-small cell lung cancer who had a partial response to radiotherapy plus ipilimumab. Some clones in this sample may be carry-over from other donors' samples.

The count of this clone is one. V is TRBV6-1 and J is TRBJ2-3; D is uncertain. The CDR3 is made up of 15 amino acids. V was clipped by 2 bases and J by 2 bases, with 11 bases between them. Germline CDR1 MNHNS, CDR2 SASEGT. The CDR3 nucleotides read TGTGCCAGCAGTGAACCAGGATTCTCCACAGATACGCAGTATTTT. This codes for CASSEPGFSTDTQYF.

The rearrangement uses TRBV5-3 and TRBJ2-3; 10 nucleotides agree with TRBD1. TRBV5-3 is flagged as an ORF with uncertain function. J lost 2 bases, V lost 0 bases, and 6 bases had no gene match. This CDR3 contains 17 residues. The CDR3 loop reads CARSLAGDRGLTDTQYF. In DNA, the CDR3 is TGTGCCAGAAGCTTGGCCGGGGACAGGGGCCTCACAGATACGCAGTATTTT.

This chain links TRBV7-2 with TRBJ2-1; a possible D gene is TRBD1 (5 bases). The V and J ends lost 7 bases and 2 bases respectively, with 6 bases between them. Germline CDR1 SGHTA, CDR2 FQGNSA. The CDR3 covers 12 residues. CDR3 nucleotides: TGTGCCAGCAACAGGCCCTACAATGAGCAGTTCTTC. It encodes CASNRPYNEQFF.

This clone has only one observation. The chain couples TRBV6-4 to TRBJ2-1; TRBD2 matches at 11 bases. CDR1 is MRHNA, CDR2 SNTAGT, per germline. The CDR3 loop spans 16 amino acids. Unmatched junction bases numbered 3, after V lost 4 bases and J lost 1 base. In DNA form, the CDR3 reads TGTGCCAGCAGTGCTAGCGGGGGGAAGTCCTACAATGAGCAGTTCTTC. Protein product: CASSASGGKSYNEQFF.

The rearrangement uses TRBV10-1 and TRBJ2-1, with D perhaps TRBD1 (5 bases). Germline V gene sequence: CDR1 WNHNN, CDR2 SYGVQD (reference sequence). The CDR3 length is 16 residues. V lost 2 bases and J 2 bases, leaving 13 bases between the germline ends. As DNA, the CDR3 is TGCGCCAGCAGTGAGACGCGACAGAGACCCTACAATGAGCAGTTCTTC. Amino acids: CASSETRQRPYNEQFF.

This clone was observed a handful of times. This chain links TRBV5-5 with TRBJ2-2; TRBD1 matches at 7 bases. This CDR3 is 17 amino acids long. The V gene's germline CDR1 is SGHKS and CDR2 YYEKEE (reference sequence). The junction had 8 bases not matched to a gene; V was cut back by 3 bases and J by 0 bases. The CDR3 here is CASSWLPGQTNTGELFF. The CDR3 DNA sequence: TGTGCCAGCAGCTGGCTTCCGGGACAGACGAACACCGGGGAGCTGTTTTTT.

This clone came up once. The chain employs TRBV5-6 and TRBJ1-5; 8 bases line up with TRBD1. This CDR3 comprises 14 residues. Trimming took 4 bases from V and 4 from J; bases not matched to a gene: 4. Germline lookup yields CDR1 SGHDT and CDR2 YYEEEE. The CDR3 reads CASSMRTGNQPQHF. The CDR3, as DNA: TGTGCCAGCAGCATGCGGACAGGGAATCAGCCCCAGCATTTT.

The chain is built from TRBV7-3 and TRBJ2-1, with TRBD1 matching over 10 bases. Germline values: CDR1 SGHTA, CDR2 FQGTGA. This CDR3 region has 15 residues. J lost 7 bases, V lost 3 bases, and 6 bases had no gene match. The CDR3 nucleotides read TGTGCCAGCAGCTTTAGACAGGGGGCACGGAATGAGCAGTTCTTC. Encoded protein: CASSFRQGARNEQFF.